This record covers a single TCR beta chain. What it binds is not known. Primers for the PCR totalled 60 Vbeta and 13 Jbeta. The assay was immunoSEQ multiplex PCR, and TCRdb's table has in-frame clones only and misses some. The data show approximately 170,000 clones, with approximately 80% seen just once and approximately 2.2% held by the top ten. This sample is part of a study of cytomegalovirus exposure and HLA in healthy donors. Whole-study findings and limits: Cytomegalovirus-associated TCR beta chains were listed, numbering 150 to 200.

V lost 0 bases and J 6 bases, leaving 7 bases between the germline ends. Germline V gives CDR1 SGHRS, CDR2 YFSETQ. This CDR3 comprises 13 residues. Sequencing was performed on PBMCs. The chain couples TRBV5-1 to TRBJ1-5; maybe TRBD1 (5 bases). The clonotype was recovered from a woman between 45 and 60 years old in good health and CMV-seronegative. The DNA for the CDR3 is TGCGCCAGCAGCTTGGAAGGGGTTCAGCCCCAGCATTTT. This gives the protein CASSLEGVQPQHF.